One and the same sample provided the 13 T cell receptor beta chains below, sequenced in a study of identical twins. TCRdb independently ran MiXCR on the 5' RACE reads; one entry per CDR3 protein. Of more than 650,000 distinct CDR3 sequences in the sample, 6% to 6.5% were seen once. Sequencing used naive T cells sorted from blood. The receptors stem from a man younger than 30 in good health.

This clonotype occurred many times. V usage is TRBV20-1 and J usage is TRBJ2-2; 11 bases are a match to TRBD2. Germline loops: CDR1 DFQATT, CDR2 SNEGSKA (reference sequence). V lost 3 bases and J lost 4; bases outside the gene matches: 7. The CDR3 consists of 16 residues. CDR3 in amino acids: CSARGLAGGSTGELFF. The DNA of the CDR3 is TGCAGTGCTAGGGGTCTAGCGGGAGGTTCCACCGGGGAGCTGTTTTTT.

This clonotype came up a few times. The chain couples TRBV7-2 to TRBJ1-6; D gene uncertain. V lost 5 bases to trimming and J lost 6 bases, with 11 bases between them. From germline, CDR1 is SGHTA and CDR2 FQGNSA. The CDR3 loop spans 14 amino acids. The CDR3 bases are TGTGCCAGCAGCGAGGGTCGGATTAATTCACCCCTCCACTTT. Protein product: CASSEGRINSPLHF.

The J gene is TRBJ1-5, the V gene TRBV12-3 or TRBV12-4; 7 bases line up with TRBD1. The J segment lost 2 bases and the V segment lost 9 bases, leaving 4 bases of the junction unmatched. The CDR3 loop spans 13 amino acids. CDR3 nucleotide sequence: TGTGCCAGAGACAGGGTTTGCAATCAGCCCCAGCATTTT. Translated, it gives CARDRVCNQPQHF.

The rearrangement links TRBV7-2 to TRBJ1-4; 7 nucleotides align to TRBD1. Trimming removed 1 base from V and 3 bases from J; junction bases left unmatched: 5. Germline CDR1 reads SGHTA; CDR2 reads FQGNSA. The CDR3 totals 16 residues. CDR3: CASSLVQGEANEKLFF. DNA of the CDR3: TGTGCCAGCAGCTTAGTCCAGGGGGAAGCTAATGAAAAACTGTTTTTT.

V usage is TRBV12-3 or TRBV12-4 and J usage is TRBJ1-2; 7 positions agree with TRBD1. The length of the CDR3 is 14 residues. Germline trimming cut 5 bases from V and 4 bases from J; bases unmatched to any gene: 7. CDR3 nucleotides: TGTGCCAGCAGTAAAGGACAGGCAAGCTATGGCTACACCTTC. Translation: CASSKGQASYGYTF.

The V and J genes are TRBV2 and TRBJ2-2; D is undetermined. The CDR3 has 13 residues. Trimming pared 2 bases from V and 5 bases from J, leaving 6 bases between. Germline V gene data show CDR1 as SNHLY and CDR2 as FYNNEI. The CDR3 region is CASSEIQTGELFF. The CDR3 DNA reads TGTGCCAGCAGTGAAATACAGACCGGGGAGCTGTTTTTT.

This clonotype was picked up many times. The V and J genes are TRBV7-2 and TRBJ2-2; 8 positions agree with TRBD2. The CDR3 loop spans 13 amino acids. Looked up from germline, CDR1 is SGHTA and CDR2 is FQGNSA. V was clipped by 6 bases and J by 8 bases; unmatched bases: 5. The CDR3 DNA sequence: TGTGCCAGCAGTTGGACTAGCTCAGGGGAGCTGTTTTTT. Translating gives CASSWTSSGELFF.

V is TRBV7-6 and J is TRBJ2-3; 7 positions match TRBD2. The ends lost 1 base at V and 8 bases at J; junction bases unmatched: 3. The germline V gene has CDR1 SGHVS and CDR2 FNYEAQ. The CDR3 runs 13 residues. The CDR3 sequence: CASSLVRESTQYF. The CDR3 DNA reads TGTGCCAGCAGCTTAGTGCGGGAGAGTACGCAGTATTTT.

Ten or more counts support this clonotype. This sequence joins TRBV20-1 and TRBJ1-5; 9 nucleotides line up with TRBD1. Germline CDR1 and CDR2: DFQATT and SNEGSKA (reference sequence). This CDR3 contains 14 residues. V gave up 5 bases and J gave up 6 bases; unmatched junction bases: 8. The chain's CDR3 is CSAAGTGTGQPQHF. CDR3 bases: TGCAGTGCTGCCGGGACAGGGACTGGTCAGCCCCAGCATTTT.

This clonotype was counted between two and nine times. The gene calls are TRBV30 and TRBJ1-5, with unresolved D. Germline V CDR1 and CDR2: GTSNPN, SVGIG (reference sequence). The CDR3 totals 14 residues. V lost 0 bases and J 3 bases, leaving 9 bases between the germline ends. In DNA, the CDR3 is TGTGCCTGGAGTGTAATCCAGTCCAATCAGCCCCAGCATTTT. This gives the protein CAWSVIQSNQPQHF.

This clonotype occurred many times. V is TRBV28 and J is TRBJ2-1, with 11 bases fitting TRBD2. The germline CDR1 and CDR2 sequences are MDHEN and SYDVKM. There are 18 residues in the CDR3. V dropped 1 base and J dropped 0; count of bases not matched to a gene: 5. The CDR3 sequence: CASSLSLTSGGSYNEQFF. The CDR3 coding sequence is TGTGCCAGCAGTTTATCCCTAACTAGCGGGGGCTCCTACAATGAGCAGTTCTTC.

Ten or more counts support this clonotype. The J gene is TRBJ2-7, the V gene TRBV21-1. TRBV21-1 represents a pseudogene. The CDR3 covers 13 residues. CDR3 nucleotide sequence: TGTGCCAGCAGCAAAGTAAGGCAGTGCGAGCAGTACGTC. Residues: CASSKVRQCEQYV.

This chain connects TRBV5-1 to TRBJ2-1; D is perhaps TRBD2 (6 bases). Trimming stripped 1 base from V and 0 bases from J, with 8 bases between. The CDR3 spans 15 residues. The germline CDR1 and CDR2 sequences are SGHRS and YFSETQ. This CDR3 is CASSLSGDSYNEQFF. As DNA, the CDR3 is TGCGCCAGCAGCTTGTCGGGAGACTCCTACAATGAGCAGTTCTTC.